This T cell receptor (beta chain) was identified in a study of blood T cell repertoires in COVID-19 (dated by TCRdb to 2018 to 2020). For context, the study as a whole: Samples covering the acute and convalescent phases of COVID-19 were provided by collaborators in the United States, Italy and Spain. Deeply sampled blood TCRbeta repertoires from subjects exposed to, actively infected with, or recovered from COVID-19 were included in the dataset. The samples were drawn from two sources: the first 160 participants of the ongoing ImmuneRACE study, and 950 to 1,500 subjects contributed by 6 global collaborators. Where available, HLA class I and class II types were obtained from metadata supplied by the sample provider rather than from assay-based typing. The prospective study material was composed of cDNA or gDNA derived from T cells, B-cell-depleted T cells, or PBMCs. The repertoires were released in a freely available public database meant as a resource for research on the immune response to SARS-CoV-2. A de-identified subject ID, COVID-19 status, age in years and sex were almost always included in the sample metadata. The investigation overall reported the following: The quantity of clinical and demographic metadata differed by source and by participant and was supplied without curation.

The immunoSEQ Assay, a bias-controlled multiplex PCR, was used to amplify TCRbeta CDR3 regions from genomic DNA. The paper's processing steps were these. Within the assay, amplification of reference gene primers was used to estimate how many nucleated cells each sample contained. To quantify the absolute abundance of each unique TCRbeta CDR3 rearrangement, sequence reads were collapsed and filtered. For each sample, productive Simpson clonality was calculated by taking the square root of Simpson's diversity index across productive rearrangements. Entries here come from immuneACCESS through TCRdb and include only in-frame sequences with V and J called. Some clones fail to appear in such tables; in the studies checked, an unresolved V gene covers under half of the shortfall, and the cause of the remainder is unknown. D and trimming were read from the DNA, whereas the V and J calls and clone size are those reported in that table. The sample table contains some 220,000 clones; only one count was recorded for roughly four fifths of them. The ten biggest clones cover approximately 1.3% of the sample.

Remarks on this clone: The specificity of this receptor is unknown. No clone much larger than this one lies a single base away; base qualities are absent.

Enrolling through a virtual design, the prospective study's participants ranged in age from roughly 18 to 89 years and lived across approximately 25 United States geographic areas. To assign participants to cohorts, the prospective study relied on clinical history that participants themselves reported in a screening survey and a study questionnaire. Each participant in the prospective study had whole blood, serum and a nasopharyngeal or oropharyngeal swab collected by mobile phlebotomists. Over an approximately 2-month period, participants in the prospective study had the option of providing additional blood draws and questionnaires. Before DNA extraction, prospective study blood samples were shipped either frozen or at room temperature. The sequenced sample was PBMCs or T cells enriched from blood (not recorded which). The TCR originated in a woman aged 40 to 55 with acute COVID-19.

CDR3 sequence: CASSVGFRGSYEQYF. At the DNA level, the sequence is TGTGCCAGCAGCGTCGGGTTTAGAGGATCCTACGAGCAGTACTTC. The V gene is TRBV3-1 (or the pseudogene TRBV3-2) and the J gene is TRBJ2-7; the D gene lacks a confident call. CDR1 and CDR2 are read off the germline V gene (reference sequence) as LGHDT and YNNKEL. V is reduced by 5 bases and J by 1 base, leaving a spacing of 15 bases between them. The CDR3, cysteine through phenylalanine, is 15 amino acids long. Left in the record is the CDR3 DNA by itself, 45 bases read in frame from the first base.